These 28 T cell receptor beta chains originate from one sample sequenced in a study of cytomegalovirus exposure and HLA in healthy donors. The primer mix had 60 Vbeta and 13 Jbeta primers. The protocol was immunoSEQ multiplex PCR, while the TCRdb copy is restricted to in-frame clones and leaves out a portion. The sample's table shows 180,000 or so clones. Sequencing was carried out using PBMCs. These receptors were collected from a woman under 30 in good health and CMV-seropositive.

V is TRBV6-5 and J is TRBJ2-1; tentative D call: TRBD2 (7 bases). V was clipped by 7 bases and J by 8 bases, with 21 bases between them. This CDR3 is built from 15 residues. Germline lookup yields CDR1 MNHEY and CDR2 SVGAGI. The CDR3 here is CASKGGARFADEQFF. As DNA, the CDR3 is TGTGCCAGCAAGGGGGGGGCTAGGTTTGCCGATGAGCAGTTCTTC.

In nucleotides, the CDR3 is TGTGCCAGTAGACCCGACTGGTCTGGAAACACCATATATTTT. It translates to CASRPDWSGNTIYF. This chain uses TRBV19 with TRBJ1-3; D not certain. The germline CDR1 and CDR2 sequences are LNHDA and SQIVND (reference sequence). CDR3 length: 14 amino acids. Trimming removed 6 bases at V and 1 base at J, with 10 bases between.

The DNA for the CDR3 is TGTGCCAGCAGTGAAACTACCTCGGGCTACACCTTC. This translates into CASSETTSGYTF. This chain joins TRBV25-1 and TRBJ1-2, with unresolved D. The CDR3 covers 12 residues. CDR1 MGHDK and CDR2 SYGVNS come from the germline V gene. Trimming removed 2 bases from V and 8 bases from J, with 9 bases in between.

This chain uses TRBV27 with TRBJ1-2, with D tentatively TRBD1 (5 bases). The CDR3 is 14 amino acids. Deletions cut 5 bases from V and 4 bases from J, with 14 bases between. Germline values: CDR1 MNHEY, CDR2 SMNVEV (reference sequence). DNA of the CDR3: TGTGCCAGCAGTATCCAGGGATCCCGCTATGGCTACACCTTC. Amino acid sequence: CASSIQGSRYGYTF.

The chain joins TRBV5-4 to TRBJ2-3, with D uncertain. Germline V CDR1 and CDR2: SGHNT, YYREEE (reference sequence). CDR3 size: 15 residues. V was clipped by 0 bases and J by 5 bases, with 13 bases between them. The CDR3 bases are TGTGCCAGCAGCTTGGTCTCAGTTTCGGGAGATACGCAGTATTTT. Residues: CASSLVSVSGDTQYF.

This CDR3 reads CASRSGDRYTF. The CDR3, as DNA: TGTGCCAGCAGGTCGGGGGATCGCTACACCTTC. The chain uses TRBV2 and TRBJ1-2, with D possibly matching TRBD1 (5 bases). CDR1 SNHLY and CDR2 FYNNEI come from the germline V gene. There are 11 residues in the CDR3. Trimming took off 6 bases at V and 9 bases at J, with 11 bases between the two ends.

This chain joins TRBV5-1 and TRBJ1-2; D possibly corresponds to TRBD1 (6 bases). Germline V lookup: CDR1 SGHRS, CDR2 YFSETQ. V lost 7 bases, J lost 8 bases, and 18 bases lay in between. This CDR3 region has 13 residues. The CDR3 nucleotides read TGCGCCAGCCGGAACACAGGGAGTGTGGGCTACACCTTC. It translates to CASRNTGSVGYTF.

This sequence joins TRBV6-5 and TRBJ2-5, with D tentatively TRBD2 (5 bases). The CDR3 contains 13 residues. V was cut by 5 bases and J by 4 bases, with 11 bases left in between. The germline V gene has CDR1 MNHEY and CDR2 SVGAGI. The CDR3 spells CASSRSGLETQYF. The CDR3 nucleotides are TGTGCCAGCAGTCGCAGCGGCTTAGAGACCCAGTACTTC.

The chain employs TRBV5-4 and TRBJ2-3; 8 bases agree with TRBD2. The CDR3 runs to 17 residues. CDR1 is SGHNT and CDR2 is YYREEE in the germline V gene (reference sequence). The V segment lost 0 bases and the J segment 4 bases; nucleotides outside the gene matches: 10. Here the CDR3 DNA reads TGTGCCAGCAGCTTGGCCTTGGCGGGAGGTAGTGCAGATACGCAGTATTTT. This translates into CASSLALAGGSADTQYF.

The CDR3 nucleotides are TGTGCCAGCTCACCGGCAAATACGAACACCGGGGAGCTGTTTTTT. Translation: CASSPANTNTGELFF. The chain recombines TRBV18 with TRBJ2-2, with unresolved D. With 3 bases removed from V and 0 bases from J, the gap between germline ends came to 8 bases. This CDR3 is built from 15 residues. Germline loops: CDR1 KGHSH, CDR2 LQKENI.

CDR3 sequence reads: CASSIDGRGYGYTF. The DNA of the CDR3 is TGTGCCAGTAGTATAGATGGCAGGGGCTATGGCTACACCTTC. This chain joins TRBV19 and TRBJ1-2; D possibly corresponds to TRBD1 (6 bases). Per germline, CDR1 LNHDA and CDR2 SQIVND (reference sequence). The CDR3 is 14 residues long. V was trimmed by 0 bases and J by 4 bases, leaving 9 bases between them.

CDR3 sequence: CASSSMNLRGQYF. The DNA for the CDR3 is TGTGCCAGCAGCTCGATGAACCTACGTGGGCAGTACTTC. The rearrangement links TRBV11-2 to TRBJ2-7, with D uncertain. This CDR3 comprises 13 residues. Trimming took off 4 bases at V and 9 bases at J, with 16 bases between the two ends. The germline V gene has CDR1 SGHAT and CDR2 FQNNGV.

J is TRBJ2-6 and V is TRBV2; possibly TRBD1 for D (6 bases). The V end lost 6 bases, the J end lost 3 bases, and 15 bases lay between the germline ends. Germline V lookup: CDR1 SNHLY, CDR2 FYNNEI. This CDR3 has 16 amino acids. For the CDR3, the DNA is TGTGCCAGCAGGGGGGCAGGGTTAGGTGGGGCCAACGTCCTGACTTTC. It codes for CASRGAGLGGANVLTF.

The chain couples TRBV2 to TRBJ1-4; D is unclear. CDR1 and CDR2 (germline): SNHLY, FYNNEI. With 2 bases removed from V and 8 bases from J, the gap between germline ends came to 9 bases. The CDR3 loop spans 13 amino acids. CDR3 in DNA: TGTGCCAGCAGTGAATTGGAGGGAGAAAAACTGTTTTTT. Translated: CASSELEGEKLFF.

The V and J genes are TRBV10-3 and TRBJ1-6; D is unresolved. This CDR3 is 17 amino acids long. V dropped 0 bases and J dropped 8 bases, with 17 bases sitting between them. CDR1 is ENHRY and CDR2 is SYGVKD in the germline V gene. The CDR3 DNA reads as TGTGCCATCAGTGAGTCGATAGCGCGCCTGCCTGATTCACCCCTCCACTTT. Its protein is CAISESIARLPDSPLHF.

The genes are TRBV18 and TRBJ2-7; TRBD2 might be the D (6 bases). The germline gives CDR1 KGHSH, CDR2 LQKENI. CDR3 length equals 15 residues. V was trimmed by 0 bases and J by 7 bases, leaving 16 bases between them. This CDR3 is CASSPPSGKGREQYF. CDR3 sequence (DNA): TGTGCCAGCTCACCACCGTCGGGAAAGGGGAGGGAGCAGTACTTC.

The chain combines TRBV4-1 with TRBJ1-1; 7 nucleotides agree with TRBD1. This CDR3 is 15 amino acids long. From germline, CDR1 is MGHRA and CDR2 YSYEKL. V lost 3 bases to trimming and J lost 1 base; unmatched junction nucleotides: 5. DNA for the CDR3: TGCGCCAGCAGCCAGCCGACAGGGCCGAACACTGAAGCTTTCTTT. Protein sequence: CASSQPTGPNTEAFF.

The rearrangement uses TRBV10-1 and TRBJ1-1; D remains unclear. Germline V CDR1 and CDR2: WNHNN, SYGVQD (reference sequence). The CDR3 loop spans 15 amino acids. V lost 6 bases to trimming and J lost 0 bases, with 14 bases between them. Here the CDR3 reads CASSGETVMNTEAFF. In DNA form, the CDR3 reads TGCGCCAGCAGCGGGGAAACAGTTATGAACACTGAAGCTTTCTTT.

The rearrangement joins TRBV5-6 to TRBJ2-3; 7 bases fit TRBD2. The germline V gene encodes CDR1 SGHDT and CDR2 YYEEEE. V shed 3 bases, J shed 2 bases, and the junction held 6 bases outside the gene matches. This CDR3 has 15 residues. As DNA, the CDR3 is TGTGCCAGCAGCTGGGGTCTAGCGGCCACAGATACGCAGTATTTT. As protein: CASSWGLAATDTQYF.

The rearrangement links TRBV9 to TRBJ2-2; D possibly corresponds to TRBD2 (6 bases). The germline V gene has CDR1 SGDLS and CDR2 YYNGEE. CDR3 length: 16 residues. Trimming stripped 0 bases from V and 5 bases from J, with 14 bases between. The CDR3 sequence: CASSVGASVSTGELFF. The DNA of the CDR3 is TGTGCCAGCAGCGTAGGGGCTAGCGTGAGTACCGGGGAGCTGTTTTTT.

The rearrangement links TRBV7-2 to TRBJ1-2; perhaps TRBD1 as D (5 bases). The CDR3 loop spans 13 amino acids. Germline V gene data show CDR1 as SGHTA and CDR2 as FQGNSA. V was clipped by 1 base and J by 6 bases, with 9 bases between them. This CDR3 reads CASSLGKGDGYTF. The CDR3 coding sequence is TGTGCCAGCAGCTTAGGGAAAGGGGATGGCTACACCTTC. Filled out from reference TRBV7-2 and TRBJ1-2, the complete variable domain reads GAGVSQSPSNKVTEKGKDVELRCDPISGHTALYWYRQSLGQGLEFLIYFQGNSAPDKSGLPSDRFSAERTGGSVSTLTIQRTQQEDSAVYLCASSLGKGDGYTFGSGTRLTVV.

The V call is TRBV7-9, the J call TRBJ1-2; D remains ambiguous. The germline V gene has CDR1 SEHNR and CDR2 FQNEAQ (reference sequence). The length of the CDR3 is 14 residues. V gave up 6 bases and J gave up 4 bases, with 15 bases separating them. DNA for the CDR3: TGTGCCAGCAGGCCGGACTCAAGGGTCTATGGCTACACCTTC. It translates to CASRPDSRVYGYTF.

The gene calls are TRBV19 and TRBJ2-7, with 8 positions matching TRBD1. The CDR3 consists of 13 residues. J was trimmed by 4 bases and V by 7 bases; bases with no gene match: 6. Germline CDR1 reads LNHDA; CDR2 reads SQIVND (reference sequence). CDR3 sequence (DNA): TGTGCCAGTAAACAGGGGGAAAGGTACGAGCAGTACTTC. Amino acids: CASKQGERYEQYF. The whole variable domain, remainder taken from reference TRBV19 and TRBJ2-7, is DGGITQSPKYLFRKEGQNVTLSCEQNLNHDAMYWYRQDPGQGLRLIYYSQIVNDFQKGDIAEGYSVSREKKESFPLTVTSAQKNPTAFYLCASKQGERYEQYFGPGTRLTVT.

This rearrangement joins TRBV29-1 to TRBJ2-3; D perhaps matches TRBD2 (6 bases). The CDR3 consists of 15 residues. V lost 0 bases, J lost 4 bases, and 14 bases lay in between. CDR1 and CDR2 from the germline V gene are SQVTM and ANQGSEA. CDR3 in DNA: TGCAGCGTTGAAGATGGAGGGGACCCGTCAGATACGCAGTATTTT. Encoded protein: CSVEDGGDPSDTQYF.

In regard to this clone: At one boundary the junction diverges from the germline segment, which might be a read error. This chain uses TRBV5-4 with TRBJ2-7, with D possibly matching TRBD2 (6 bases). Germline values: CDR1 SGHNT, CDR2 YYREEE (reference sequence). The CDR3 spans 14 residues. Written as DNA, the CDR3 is TGTGCCAGCGGCTTGGAACCGGGACTCAACGAGCAGTACTTC. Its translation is CASGLEPGLNEQYF.

CDR3 protein: CASSQDGGAEGYTF. CDR3 coding DNA: TGCGCCAGCAGCCAAGATGGGGGGGCTGAGGGCTACACCTTC. V and J are TRBV4-3 and TRBJ1-2; maybe TRBD1 (6 bases). This CDR3 has 14 amino acids. V gave up 0 bases and J gave up 8 bases, with 13 bases separating them. The V gene's germline CDR1 is LGHNA and CDR2 YSLEER.

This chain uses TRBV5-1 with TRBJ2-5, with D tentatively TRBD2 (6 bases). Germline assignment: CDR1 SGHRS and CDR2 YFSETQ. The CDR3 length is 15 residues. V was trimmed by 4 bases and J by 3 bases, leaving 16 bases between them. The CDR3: CASSLAWTNEETQYF. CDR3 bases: TGCGCCAGCAGCCTGGCCTGGACTAACGAAGAGACCCAGTACTTC.

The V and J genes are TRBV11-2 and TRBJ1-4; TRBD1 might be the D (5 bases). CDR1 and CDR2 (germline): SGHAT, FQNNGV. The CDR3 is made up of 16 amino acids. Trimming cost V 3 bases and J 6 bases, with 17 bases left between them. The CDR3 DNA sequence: TGTGCCAGCAGCTTGGGGGGAGGGACCCTAGATGAAAAACTGTTTTTT. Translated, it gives CASSLGGGTLDEKLFF.